These 27 T cell receptor beta chains were sequenced from one sample in a study of Ad26.COV2.S vaccination and SARS-CoV-2 variants. Data came from immunoSEQ multiplex PCR; TCRdb stores just in-frame clones and leaves some out. The table lists approximately 300,000 clones, 70% to 90% of them singletons. The treatment: roughly 20 received Ad26.COV2.S at low or high dose, single or two shots; roughly five received placebo; per-sample allocation not given. Sampling happened 63 days after the first vaccine or placebo injection. The sequences come from peripheral blood, collected in a trial of Ad26.COV2.S vaccine versus placebo. These receptors all come from a person between 18 and 65 years old who received the Ad26.COV2.S COVID-19 vaccine or a placebo.

DNA of the CDR3: TGTGCCAGCAGCGTAGCCAGCGGACCCCAAGAGACCCAGTACTTC. This encodes CASSVASGPQETQYF. The chain uses TRBV9 and TRBJ2-5, with D tentatively TRBD2 (5 bases). V was pared by 0 bases and J by 1 base, with 10 bases between. The germline V gene encodes CDR1 SGDLS and CDR2 YYNGEE. The CDR3 is 15 residues long.

The chain has TRBV20-1 and TRBJ2-7; possibly TRBD2 for D (6 bases). The germline gives CDR1 DFQATT, CDR2 SNEGSKA (reference sequence). The CDR3 extends over 13 amino acids. Trimming stripped 3 bases from V and 0 bases from J, with 9 bases between. The DNA of the CDR3 is TGCAGTGCTAGTAGGACTAACTCCTACGAGCAGTACTTC. It specifies CSASRTNSYEQYF.

The rearrangement joins TRBV6-5 to TRBJ2-5; either TRBD1 or TRBD2 may fit D (6 bases each). The germline V gene encodes CDR1 MNHEY and CDR2 SVGAGI. The ends were cut back, 1 base at V and 0 bases at J, with 12 bases in the middle. The CDR3 spans 16 residues. CDR3 sequence: CASSYLGGKYQETQYF. CDR3 bases: TGTGCCAGCAGTTACTTGGGGGGCAAGTACCAAGAGACCCAGTACTTC.

This chain joins TRBV6-1 and TRBJ2-4; the D is unclear. In germline, CDR1 is MNHNS, CDR2 SASEGT. The CDR3 extends over 14 amino acids. Trimming pared 2 bases from V and 6 bases from J, leaving 11 bases between. The CDR3 loop reads CASSENPPSNIQYF. CDR3 sequence (DNA): TGTGCCAGCAGTGAAAACCCCCCCTCAAACATTCAGTACTTC.

This chain joins TRBV6-5 and TRBJ1-1; D remains unclear. The CDR3 extends over 13 amino acids. The V gene's germline CDR1 is MNHEY and CDR2 SVGAGI. The V end was cut by 8 bases, the J end by 2 bases, with 12 bases between. As DNA, the CDR3 is TGTGCCAGCTCCCCCCAGTTTAACACTGAAGCTTTCTTT. Translation gives CASSPQFNTEAFF.

The V gene is TRBV11-3, the J gene TRBJ2-3; D is uncertain. The CDR3 contains 14 residues. Trimming took off 4 bases at V and 0 bases at J, with 8 bases between the two ends. The germline V gene encodes CDR1 SGHNT and CDR2 YENEEA. CDR3 sequence reads: CASSSDGSTDTQYF. In nucleotides, the CDR3 is TGTGCCAGCAGCTCGGACGGGAGCACAGATACGCAGTATTTT.

The V call is TRBV5-1, the J call TRBJ2-3; 13 positions match TRBD2. The CDR3 covers 15 residues. Losses at the gene ends were 4 bases for V and 5 bases for J; bases not matched to a gene: 4. Germline V gene sequence: CDR1 SGHRS, CDR2 YFSETQ. CDR3 amino acids: CASSATSGRQDTQYF. CDR3 nucleotides: TGCGCCAGCAGCGCGACTAGCGGGAGGCAAGATACGCAGTATTTT.

The CDR3 DNA reads as TGTGCCGCTCGGAACTCCAATGAGCAGTTCTTC. It yields the protein CAARNSNEQFF. The chain carries TRBV10-3 and TRBJ2-1, with unresolved D. This CDR3 is 11 amino acids long. Germline V gene data show CDR1 as ENHRY and CDR2 as SYGVKD. The V end was cut by 11 bases, the J end by 6 bases, with 11 bases between.

The chain employs TRBV29-1 and TRBJ2-7, with 7 bases identical to TRBD2. Trimming removed 4 bases from V and 1 base from J; junction bases left unmatched: 7. Germline-derived CDR1 and CDR2 are SQVTM and ANQGSEA. The CDR3 totals 14 residues. CDR3 DNA sequence: TGCAGCGTTGCCCGTAGCGGGCTATCCTACGAGCAGTACTTC. Its translation: CSVARSGLSYEQYF.

V is TRBV5-1 and J is TRBJ2-3, with D possibly matching TRBD2 (6 bases). The CDR3 totals 15 residues. Looked up from germline, CDR1 is SGHRS and CDR2 is YFSETQ. The V end was cut by 2 bases, the J end by 3 bases, with 13 bases between. The CDR3 DNA reads TGCGCCAGCAGCTTCCTGACTGCGGGAACAGATACGCAGTATTTT. Translated: CASSFLTAGTDTQYF.

The chain recombines TRBV6-2 or TRBV6-3 with TRBJ2-6; D remains unclear. This CDR3 spans 16 amino acids. The V end was cut by 3 bases, the J end by 0 bases, with 9 bases between. Germline values: CDR1 MNHEY, CDR2 SVGEGT. The CDR3 DNA is TGTGCCAGCAGTTATATTGGCTCCTCTGGGGCCAACGTCCTGACTTTC. Translated: CASSYIGSSGANVLTF.

The rearrangement uses TRBV11-3 and TRBJ1-1, with 9 bases lining up with TRBD1. Germline V gene data show CDR1 as SGHNT and CDR2 as YENEEA. This CDR3 contains 15 residues. The V gene end was trimmed by 5 bases and the J gene end by 1 base; junction bases not matched to a gene: 5. CDR3 sequence: CASSHRGQGNTEAFF. In DNA form, the CDR3 reads TGTGCCAGCAGCCACCGGGGACAGGGGAACACTGAAGCTTTCTTT.

The chain combines TRBV5-4 with TRBJ1-2, with D perhaps matching TRBD1 (6 bases). Germline lookup yields CDR1 SGHNT and CDR2 YYREEE (reference sequence). The CDR3 contains 13 residues. Trimming shortened V by 0 bases and J by 4 bases, and 7 bases separated the two germline ends. Here the CDR3 DNA reads TGTGCCAGCAGCTTGGGGGGGGCCTATGGCTACACCTTC. Translating it yields CASSLGGAYGYTF.

In DNA form, the CDR3 reads TGTGCCAGCAGCCCCACAGGGGTTTCCTACGAGCAGTACTTC. It encodes CASSPTGVSYEQYF. The J gene is TRBJ2-7, the V gene TRBV6-6; TRBD1 agrees at 7 bases. CDR1 and CDR2 from the germline V gene are MNHNY and SVGAGI (reference sequence). The length of the CDR3 is 14 residues. With 6 bases clipped from V and 1 base from J, the junction kept 6 bases outside the gene matches.

The J gene is TRBJ1-6, the V gene TRBV7-6; D is possibly TRBD1 (5 bases). The CDR3 has 15 residues. Trimming shortened V by 5 bases and J by 7 bases, and 15 bases separated the two germline ends. Per the germline V gene, CDR1 is SGHVS and CDR2 is FNYEAQ. This CDR3 reads CASSQGLSSNSPLHF. CDR3 nucleotide sequence: TGTGCCAGCAGCCAGGGACTTTCATCGAATTCACCCCTCCACTTT. Filled out from reference TRBV7-6 and TRBJ1-6, the complete variable domain reads GAGVSQSPRYKVTKRGQDVALRCDPISGHVSLYWYRQALGQGPEFLTYFNYEAQQDKSGLPNDRFSAERPEGSISTLTIQRTEQRDSAMYRCASSQGLSSNSPLHFGNGTRLTVT.

The chain combines TRBV19 with TRBJ1-3, with TRBD1 as a possible D gene (6 bases). Germline CDR1 is LNHDA and CDR2 is SQIVND (reference sequence). Trimming took off 7 bases at V and 0 bases at J, with 13 bases between the two ends. This CDR3 has 15 residues. CDR3 region: CASNPQGTSGNTIYF. Here the CDR3 DNA reads TGTGCCAGTAATCCACAGGGTACCTCTGGAAACACCATATATTTT.

J is TRBJ1-1 and V is TRBV6-2 or TRBV6-3, with a tentative D call TRBD1 (5 bases). V lost 5 bases and J 3 bases, leaving 22 bases between the germline ends. There are 17 residues in the CDR3. CDR1 is MNHEY, CDR2 SVGEGT, per germline. The CDR3 spells CASSIVPQGRADTEAFF. DNA for the CDR3: TGTGCCAGCAGTATAGTTCCCCAGGGAAGGGCGGACACTGAAGCTTTCTTT.

The genes are TRBV7-8 and TRBJ1-1; D gene ambiguous. This CDR3 comprises 13 residues. CDR1 is SGHVS and CDR2 is FQNEAQ in the germline V gene. With 5 bases removed from V and 1 base from J, the gap between germline ends came to 8 bases. This CDR3 reads CASSPIGNTEAFF. The CDR3 coding sequence is TGTGCCAGCAGCCCTATCGGGAACACTGAAGCTTTCTTT.

This clone appeared once. The chain employs TRBV5-1 and TRBJ1-5; tentatively, D is TRBD1 (6 bases). V was pared by 0 bases and J by 4 bases, with 11 bases between. Germline V gene data show CDR1 as SGHRS and CDR2 as YFSETQ. This CDR3 contains 15 residues. CDR3 nucleotides: TGCGCCAGCAGCTTGGATGACAGGCTGAATCAGCCCCAGCATTTT. Translation gives CASSLDDRLNQPQHF.

This clone was observed a few times. V usage is TRBV11-2 and J usage is TRBJ1-2; D is undetermined. V was cut by 1 base and J by 2 bases, with 17 bases left in between. The CDR3 is 17 amino acids. Germline assignment: CDR1 SGHAT and CDR2 FQNNGV. CDR3 protein: CASSLGPRPFSNYGYTF. In nucleotides, the CDR3 is TGTGCCAGCAGCTTAGGACCCCGACCTTTTTCGAACTATGGCTACACCTTC.

This clone has more than one count but fewer than ten. V is TRBV19 and J is TRBJ1-1, with no clear D. This CDR3 is built from 14 residues. Between the trimmed V and J ends, which lost 5 bases and 4 bases, there was a span of 14 bases. Germline CDR1 is LNHDA and CDR2 is SQIVND (reference sequence). CDR3 residues: CASSLIRTGTEAFF. CDR3 coding DNA: TGTGCCAGTAGTCTAATACGGACGGGCACTGAAGCTTTCTTT.

This chain joins TRBV11-2 and TRBJ2-1, with 7 bases that match TRBD1. Per germline, CDR1 SGHAT and CDR2 FQNNGV. V gave up 7 bases and J gave up 3 bases; unmatched junction bases: 9. The CDR3 covers 15 residues. DNA of the CDR3: TGTGCCAGCATCCAAGGACAGGATAACTACAATGAGCAGTTCTTC. This translates into CASIQGQDNYNEQFF.

The gene calls are TRBV18 and TRBJ2-2; weak D call: TRBD2 (5 bases). With 1 base removed from V and 7 bases from J, the gap between germline ends came to 22 bases. CDR1 and CDR2 (germline): KGHSH, LQKENI. CDR3 length: 18 amino acids. CDR3 in amino acids: CASSPRLVTADSSGELFF. CDR3 DNA: TGTGCCAGCTCACCACGTCTGGTCACAGCGGACTCAAGCGGGGAGCTGTTTTTT.

The chain combines TRBV4-3 with TRBJ1-2; possible D gene TRBD1, 5 bases. V lost 4 bases and J 7 bases, leaving 19 bases between the germline ends. The CDR3 contains 15 residues. The germline CDR1 and CDR2 sequences are LGHNA and YSLEER. The CDR3 DNA sequence: TGCGCCAGCAGCCTAGACCAAGGGGTAGGGGCTGGCTACACCTTC. It specifies CASSLDQGVGAGYTF.

This clone was detected only once. The chain employs TRBV7-2 and TRBJ2-7, with 13 bases identical to TRBD2. The CDR3 totals 16 residues. J was trimmed by 9 bases and V by 3 bases; bases with no gene match: 11. Germline-derived CDR1 and CDR2 are SGHTA and FQGNSA. Here the CDR3 reads CASSLTSGGTPTAQYF. As DNA, the CDR3 is TGTGCCAGCAGCTTGACTAGCGGGGGGACTCCTACGGCGCAGTACTTC.

The sample holds a few counts of this clone. The rearrangement uses TRBV30 and TRBJ1-6, with TRBD1 matching 8 bases. The V gene end was trimmed by 6 bases and the J gene end by 0 bases; junction bases not matched to a gene: 7. CDR3 length: 16 residues. Germline V gene sequence: CDR1 GTSNPN, CDR2 SVGIG (reference sequence). This CDR3 is CACNRGTYSYNSPLHF. The CDR3 DNA reads TGTGCCTGTAACAGGGGGACCTACTCCTATAATTCACCCCTCCACTTT. The variable domain in full, with the rest retrieved from reference TRBV30 and TRBJ1-6, is SQTIHQWPATLVQPVGSPLSLECTVEGTSNPNLYWYRQAAGRGLQLLFYSVGIGQISSEVPQNLSASRPQDRQFILSSKKLLLSDSGFYLCACNRGTYSYNSPLHFGNGTRLTVT.

The CDR3 DNA follows: TGTGCCAGCACCCACAGGGCGACCGCCTACGAGCAGTACTTC. This sequence encodes CASTHRATAYEQYF. The V and J genes are TRBV7-2 and TRBJ2-7; TRBD1 is a possible D gene (6 bases). This CDR3 has 14 amino acids. V was shortened by 7 bases and J by 2 bases, with 15 bases between the two germline ends. Germline CDR1 and CDR2: SGHTA and FQGNSA.